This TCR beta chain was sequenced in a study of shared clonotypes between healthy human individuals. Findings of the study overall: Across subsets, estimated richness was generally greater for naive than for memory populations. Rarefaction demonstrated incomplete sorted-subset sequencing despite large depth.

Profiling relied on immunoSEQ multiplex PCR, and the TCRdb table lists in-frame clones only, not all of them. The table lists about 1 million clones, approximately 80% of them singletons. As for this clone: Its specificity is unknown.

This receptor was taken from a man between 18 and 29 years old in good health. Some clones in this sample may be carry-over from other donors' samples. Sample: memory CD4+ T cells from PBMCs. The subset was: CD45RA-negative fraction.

The CDR3, as DNA: TGTGCCAGCAGCTTAGAGGCGGGAGTGGCCTACAATGAGCAGTTCTTC. It codes for CASSLEAGVAYNEQFF. The V call is TRBV11-3, the J call TRBJ2-1, with TRBD2 identical over 7 bases. Germline V gene sequence: CDR1 SGHNT, CDR2 YENEEA. V gave up 0 bases and J gave up 2 bases; unmatched junction bases: 4. CDR3 length: 16 amino acids.